One and the same sample provided the 3 T cell receptor beta chains below, sequenced in a study of CD8 T cells in Susac syndrome. The authors reverse transcribed about 0.5 to 1 ug RNA with random hexamers. Each CDR3 protein is one row after TCRdb ran MiXCR on the immunoSEQ multiplex PCR reads. The repertoire holds about 240,000 distinct CDR3 sequences, about 96% seen once, with approximately 0.1% in the top ten. Source material: CD4+ T cells from PBMCs. These receptors were collected from a human donor with Susac syndrome.

This clonotype occurred once. The chain employs TRBV30 and TRBJ1-3; TRBD1 agrees at 8 bases. CDR3 length: 18 residues. Germline V gene data show CDR1 as GTSNPN and CDR2 as SVGIG (reference sequence). Trimming took 2 bases from V and 4 from J; bases not matched to a gene: 16. The CDR3 spells CAWSITRPSQGGGNTIYF. The DNA for the CDR3 is TGTGCCTGGAGTATCACCCGGCCCTCACAGGGGGGCGGAAACACCATATATTTT.

J is TRBJ2-2 and V is TRBV7-9; no definite D call. Germline lookup yields CDR1 SEHNR and CDR2 FQNEAQ (reference sequence). V was pared by 4 bases and J by 6 bases, with 18 bases between. The CDR3 contains 16 residues. CDR3 region: CASSYILIVAPGELFF. CDR3 nucleotides: TGTGCCAGCAGCTACATTTTGATCGTGGCCCCCGGGGAGCTGTTTTTT. The variable domain in full, with the rest retrieved from reference TRBV7-9 and TRBJ2-2, is DTGVSQNPRHKITKRGQNVTFRCDPISEHNRLYWYRQTLGQGPEFLTYFQNEAQLEKSRLLSDRFSAERPKGSFSTLEIQRTEQGDSAMYLCASSYILIVAPGELFFGEGSRLTVL.

The chain combines TRBV11-2 with TRBJ2-3; 7 bases match TRBD2. The CDR3 runs 16 residues. From germline, CDR1 is SGHAT and CDR2 FQNNGV. Trimming removed 1 base from V and 0 bases from J; junction bases left unmatched: 4. CDR3 residues: CASSLGTRPSTDTQYF. DNA for the CDR3: TGTGCCAGCAGCTTAGGGACTAGACCGAGCACAGATACGCAGTATTTT.